This TCR beta chain stems from a study of T-cell reconstitution after alpha-beta-depleted transplantation in children. This clonotype was picked up many times. Germline CDR1 and CDR2: SEHNR and FQNEAQ (reference sequence). This CDR3 has 13 amino acids. Trimming pared 5 bases from V and 5 bases from J, leaving 12 bases between. Preparing the TCRbeta library involved the use of unique molecular identifiers. MiXCR, applied by TCRdb to the PCR reads, yields one record per CDR3 protein. The table shows about 200,000 distinct CDR3 sequences, with 14% to 15% occurring only once. This TCR was sampled from a human donor who donated a stem cell graft to a child with acute lymphoblastic leukemia. The chain joins TRBV7-9 to TRBJ2-5; possible D gene TRBD2, 5 bases. This material consisted of PBMCs from the stem cell graft donor, taken from the stem cell graft. The CDR3 protein is CASSPLGGETQYF. As DNA, the CDR3 is TGTGCCAGCAGCCCACTTGGCGGGGAGACCCAGTACTTC.